The rows below give T cell receptor beta chains drawn from one sample of a study of human thymus T cells. Some clones are missing from TCRdb's copy, which holds only in-frame ones; the method was immunoSEQ multiplex PCR. The sample carries 60,000 to 75,000 clones, 90% to 95% recorded once. Sequencing was done on a sample of thymus tissue. These receptors were taken from a girl under three years old with a congenital heart defect but otherwise immunologically healthy. CDR3s include the opening cysteine and the closing phenylalanine or tryptophan. Each record gives: clone size, D gene, V gene, J gene, CDR3 length, CDR3 protein, CDR3 DNA. The D gene is left open where the match is weak. Where a row states a size, it is once, few, many or the class of an expanded clone; other rows omit it.

clone_size: -
d_call: -
v_call: TRBV10-3
j_call: TRBJ1-2
cdr3_length: 15
cdr3_aa: CAINSEEGRSYGYTF
cdr3_nt: TGTGCCATCAACTCCGAAGAGGGTAGGTCTTATGGCTACACCTTC

clone_size: -
d_call: TRBD2
v_call: TRBV5-4
j_call: TRBJ2-2
cdr3_length: 16
cdr3_aa: CASSLMLAGGTGELFF
cdr3_nt: TGTGCCAGCAGCTTGATGTTAGCGGGAGGCACCGGGGAGCTGTTTTTT

clone_size: -
d_call: -
v_call: TRBV6-1
j_call: TRBJ2-1
cdr3_length: 15
cdr3_aa: CASGAGTDPRNEQFF
cdr3_nt: TGTGCCAGCGGAGCCGGGACGGACCCTCGCAATGAGCAGTTCTTC

clone_size: -
d_call: -
v_call: TRBV28
j_call: TRBJ1-2
cdr3_length: 18
cdr3_aa: CASSFRVGTRGTNYGYTF
cdr3_nt: TGTGCCAGCAGTTTTCGGGTGGGCACTAGGGGGACTAACTATGGCTACACCTTC

clone_size: once
d_call: -
v_call: TRBV28
j_call: TRBJ2-7
cdr3_length: 17
cdr3_aa: CASSFPDPRLKSYEQYF
cdr3_nt: TGTGCCAGCAGTTTTCCAGATCCCCGCCTTAAGTCCTACGAGCAGTACTTC

clone_size: -
d_call: -
v_call: TRBV27
j_call: TRBJ1-1
cdr3_length: 13
cdr3_aa: CASRGGAGTEAFF
cdr3_nt: TGTGCCAGCAGAGGGGGGGCCGGCACTGAAGCTTTCTTT

clone_size: -
d_call: TRBD2
v_call: TRBV4-1
j_call: TRBJ2-1
cdr3_length: 17
cdr3_aa: CASSQDRASGRSGEQFF
cdr3_nt: TGCGCCAGCAGCCAAGATAGGGCTAGCGGGAGGTCGGGTGAGCAGTTCTTC

clone_size: -
d_call: -
v_call: TRBV29-1
j_call: TRBJ1-5
cdr3_length: 12
cdr3_aa: CSVESPNQPQHF
cdr3_nt: TGCAGCGTTGAGAGCCCAAATCAGCCCCAGCATTTT

clone_size: -
d_call: -
v_call: TRBV18
j_call: TRBJ2-5
cdr3_length: 12
cdr3_aa: CASSPLVETQYF
cdr3_nt: TGTGCCAGCTCACCACTCGTAGAGACCCAGTACTTC

clone_size: -
d_call: -
v_call: TRBV14
j_call: TRBJ2-1
cdr3_length: 17
cdr3_aa: CASSHFISGTTGDEQFF
cdr3_nt: TGTGCCAGCAGCCATTTTATTAGCGGCACCACGGGGGATGAGCAGTTCTTC

clone_size: -
d_call: -
v_call: TRBV9
j_call: TRBJ2-5
cdr3_length: 16
cdr3_aa: CASSESPGTVQETQYF
cdr3_nt: TGTGCCAGCAGCGAAAGCCCCGGGACCGTACAAGAGACCCAGTACTTC

clone_size: -
d_call: TRBD2
v_call: TRBV7-2
j_call: TRBJ2-7
cdr3_length: 16
cdr3_aa: CASSLEGWEGPYEQYF
cdr3_nt: TGTGCCAGCAGCTTAGAAGGGTGGGAGGGACCCTACGAGCAGTACTTC

clone_size: once
d_call: -
v_call: TRBV11-2
j_call: TRBJ2-7
cdr3_length: 15
cdr3_aa: CASSLASRPPYEQYF
cdr3_nt: TGTGCCAGCAGCTTAGCGAGTAGGCCCCCGTACGAGCAGTACTTC

clone_size: -
d_call: -
v_call: TRBV11-2
j_call: TRBJ2-7
cdr3_length: 15
cdr3_aa: CASSLGPQRTYEQYF
cdr3_nt: TGTGCCAGCAGCTTAGGCCCTCAAAGAACCTACGAGCAGTACTTC

clone_size: -
d_call: -
v_call: TRBV4-1
j_call: TRBJ2-1
cdr3_length: 12
cdr3_aa: CASSQGEREQFF
cdr3_nt: TGCGCCAGCAGCCAAGGGGAAAGGGAGCAGTTCTTC

clone_size: -
d_call: -
v_call: TRBV27
j_call: TRBJ2-7
cdr3_length: 17
cdr3_aa: CASSSLRVRRGSYEQYF
cdr3_nt: TGTGCCAGCAGCAGTCTTAGGGTGAGGAGGGGGTCCTACGAGCAGTACTTC

clone_size: -
d_call: -
v_call: TRBV27
j_call: TRBJ1-6
cdr3_length: 14
cdr3_aa: CASRIQGWNSPLHF
cdr3_nt: TGTGCCAGCAGGATTCAGGGGTGGAATTCACCCCTCCACTTT

clone_size: -
d_call: TRBD2
v_call: TRBV27
j_call: TRBJ2-3
cdr3_length: 19
cdr3_aa: CASSSGLAGGNPSTDTQYF
cdr3_nt: TGTGCCAGCAGTTCGGGACTAGCGGGAGGAAACCCAAGCACAGATACGCAGTATTTT

clone_size: -
d_call: TRBD1
v_call: TRBV27
j_call: TRBJ1-3
cdr3_length: 15
cdr3_aa: CASSLDRANGNTIYF
cdr3_nt: TGTGCCAGCAGTCTGGACAGGGCAAACGGAAACACCATATATTTT

clone_size: -
d_call: TRBD1
v_call: TRBV6-1
j_call: TRBJ1-1
cdr3_length: 14
cdr3_aa: CASSGGTANTEAFF
cdr3_nt: TGTGCCAGCAGTGGGGGGACAGCGAACACTGAAGCTTTCTTT

clone_size: -
d_call: -
v_call: TRBV21-1
j_call: TRBJ2-1
cdr3_length: 16
cdr3_aa: CASSKGTSGSVNEQFF
cdr3_nt: TGTGCCAGCAGCAAAGGGACTAGCGGGAGTGTCAATGAGCAGTTCTTC

clone_size: -
d_call: TRBD1
v_call: TRBV28
j_call: TRBJ2-5
cdr3_length: 15
cdr3_aa: CASSFEQGEGETQYF
cdr3_nt: TGTGCCAGCAGTTTTGAGCAGGGGGAAGGAGAGACCCAGTACTTC

clone_size: -
d_call: -
v_call: TRBV27
j_call: TRBJ2-7
cdr3_length: 13
cdr3_aa: CASSLRQAYEQYF
cdr3_nt: TGTGCCAGCAGTTTAAGACAGGCCTACGAGCAGTACTTC

clone_size: -
d_call: -
v_call: TRBV20-1
j_call: TRBJ2-1
cdr3_length: 11
cdr3_aa: CSADEVNEQFF
cdr3_nt: TGCAGTGCTGACGAGGTCAATGAGCAGTTCTTC

clone_size: -
d_call: TRBD2
v_call: TRBV5-6
j_call: TRBJ2-1
cdr3_length: 16
cdr3_aa: CASSLGTSGGYNEQFF
cdr3_nt: TGTGCCAGCAGCTTGGGGACTAGCGGGGGATACAATGAGCAGTTCTTC

clone_size: -
d_call: TRBD2
v_call: TRBV6-5
j_call: TRBJ2-5
cdr3_length: 15
cdr3_aa: CATTWGLAGVETQYF
cdr3_nt: TGTGCCACGACGTGGGGACTAGCGGGAGTTGAGACCCAGTACTTC

clone_size: few
d_call: TRBD2
v_call: TRBV6-5
j_call: TRBJ2-3
cdr3_length: 13
cdr3_aa: CASLAVGTDTQYF
cdr3_nt: TGTGCCAGTCTAGCGGTCGGGACAGATACGCAGTATTTT

clone_size: -
d_call: -
v_call: TRBV11-2
j_call: TRBJ2-1
cdr3_length: 13
cdr3_aa: CASAERDNNEQFF
cdr3_nt: TGTGCCAGCGCCGAGCGGGACAACAATGAGCAGTTCTTC

clone_size: -
d_call: -
v_call: TRBV5-5
j_call: TRBJ2-3
cdr3_length: 18
cdr3_aa: CASSLRAGVPLYTDTQYF
cdr3_nt: TGTGCCAGCAGCTTGCGGGCAGGGGTTCCTCTTTACACAGATACGCAGTATTTT

clone_size: once
d_call: -
v_call: TRBV6-1
j_call: TRBJ1-2
cdr3_length: 13
cdr3_aa: CASAGQTLSGYTF
cdr3_nt: TGTGCCAGCGCGGGTCAGACGTTAAGTGGCTACACCTTC

clone_size: -
d_call: -
v_call: TRBV25-1
j_call: TRBJ1-1
cdr3_length: 14
cdr3_aa: CASSEPEMNTEAFF
cdr3_nt: TGTGCCAGCAGTGAACCCGAGATGAACACTGAAGCTTTCTTT

clone_size: -
d_call: TRBD1
v_call: TRBV15
j_call: TRBJ1-2
cdr3_length: 14
cdr3_aa: CATSPHRGQRCYTF
cdr3_nt: TGTGCCACCAGCCCTCACAGGGGGCAGCGATGCTACACCTTC

clone_size: -
d_call: -
v_call: TRBV27
j_call: TRBJ1-1
cdr3_length: 14
cdr3_aa: CASSITGPPYEAFF
cdr3_nt: TGTGCCAGCAGTATTACCGGGCCCCCTTACGAGGCTTTCTTT

clone_size: -
d_call: TRBD1
v_call: TRBV29-1
j_call: TRBJ1-5
cdr3_length: 13
cdr3_aa: CSVAGEGAQPQHF
cdr3_nt: TGCAGCGTCGCGGGCGAGGGGGCTCAGCCCCAGCATTTT

clone_size: -
d_call: TRBD1
v_call: TRBV4-1
j_call: TRBJ1-4
cdr3_length: 18
cdr3_aa: CASSQDGARGQANEKLFF
cdr3_nt: TGCGCCAGCAGCCAAGACGGGGCCAGGGGGCAAGCTAACGAAAAACTGTTTTTT

clone_size: -
d_call: TRBD1
v_call: TRBV11-2
j_call: TRBJ1-4
cdr3_length: 14
cdr3_aa: CASSTGGIYEKLFF
cdr3_nt: TGTGCCAGCAGCACAGGGGGCATTTATGAAAAACTGTTTTTT

clone_size: -
d_call: TRBD2
v_call: TRBV4-2
j_call: TRBJ2-7
cdr3_length: 17
cdr3_aa: CASSQRISGRPSYEQYF
cdr3_nt: TGTGCCAGCAGCCAACGGATTAGCGGGAGGCCGTCCTACGAGCAGTACTTC

clone_size: -
d_call: -
v_call: TRBV4-2
j_call: TRBJ1-3
cdr3_length: 15
cdr3_aa: CASSQDGSSGNTIYF
cdr3_nt: TGTGCCAGCAGCCAAGACGGAAGCTCTGGAAACACCATATATTTT

clone_size: -
d_call: -
v_call: TRBV13
j_call: TRBJ2-7
cdr3_length: 15
cdr3_aa: CASSLSPDPGNEQYF
cdr3_nt: TGTGCCAGCAGCTTATCGCCTGACCCGGGTAACGAGCAGTACTTC

clone_size: few
d_call: TRBD1
v_call: TRBV6-1
j_call: TRBJ1-5
cdr3_length: 17
cdr3_aa: CASSEFGTGNSNQPQHF
cdr3_nt: TGTGCCAGCAGTGAATTTGGGACAGGGAATAGCAATCAGCCCCAGCATTTT

clone_size: -
d_call: -
v_call: TRBV19
j_call: TRBJ1-2
cdr3_length: 14
cdr3_aa: CASSLWDNWVSYTF
cdr3_nt: TGTGCCAGTAGTCTTTGGGACAACTGGGTGAGCTACACCTTC

clone_size: -
d_call: -
v_call: TRBV29-1
j_call: TRBJ2-5
cdr3_length: 11
cdr3_aa: CSADKQETQYF
cdr3_nt: TGCAGCGCGGACAAGCAAGAGACCCAGTACTTC

clone_size: -
d_call: -
v_call: TRBV27
j_call: TRBJ2-1
cdr3_length: 14
cdr3_aa: CASSWGQAYNEQFF
cdr3_nt: TGTGCCAGCAGTTGGGGGCAGGCATACAATGAGCAGTTCTTC

clone_size: -
d_call: -
v_call: TRBV18
j_call: TRBJ2-2
cdr3_length: 13
cdr3_aa: CASSPPRTGELFF
cdr3_nt: TGTGCCAGCTCACCCCCGAGAACCGGGGAGCTGTTTTTT

clone_size: -
d_call: -
v_call: TRBV27
j_call: TRBJ1-1
cdr3_length: 17
cdr3_aa: CASSPRRGSPLNTEAFF
cdr3_nt: TGTGCCAGCAGTCCTCGCAGGGGATCTCCACTGAACACTGAAGCTTTCTTT

clone_size: -
d_call: TRBD1
v_call: TRBV5-5
j_call: TRBJ1-1
cdr3_length: 18
cdr3_aa: CASSLTQGARVERTEAFF
cdr3_nt: TGTGCCAGCAGCTTGACTCAGGGGGCCAGAGTAGAGCGGACTGAAGCTTTCTTT

clone_size: -
d_call: -
v_call: TRBV2
j_call: TRBJ1-4
cdr3_length: 16
cdr3_aa: CASSSRGRGSNEKLFF
cdr3_nt: TGTGCCAGCAGTTCGAGGGGGAGGGGATCTAATGAAAAACTGTTTTTT

clone_size: -
d_call: -
v_call: TRBV2
j_call: TRBJ1-4
cdr3_length: 14
cdr3_aa: CASSDYRTNEKLFF
cdr3_nt: TGTGCCAGCAGTGATTACAGGACTAATGAAAAACTGTTTTTT

clone_size: -
d_call: -
v_call: TRBV29-1
j_call: TRBJ2-3
cdr3_length: 14
cdr3_aa: CSVQHRTGTDTQYF
cdr3_nt: TGCAGCGTCCAGCACCGGACAGGCACAGATACGCAGTATTTT

clone_size: -
d_call: TRBD2
v_call: TRBV7-2
j_call: TRBJ2-2
cdr3_length: 13
cdr3_aa: CASSVWTSGELFF
cdr3_nt: TGTGCCAGCAGCGTCTGGACTAGCGGGGAGCTGTTTTTT

clone_size: -
d_call: -
v_call: TRBV5-4
j_call: TRBJ2-7
cdr3_length: 15
cdr3_aa: CASSLALGTPYEQYF
cdr3_nt: TGTGCCAGCAGCTTGGCCTTAGGCACCCCCTACGAGCAGTACTTC

clone_size: once
d_call: TRBD1
v_call: TRBV18
j_call: TRBJ2-2
cdr3_length: 15
cdr3_aa: CASSPLRTGPGELFF
cdr3_nt: TGTGCCAGCTCCCCTCTTAGGACAGGACCCGGGGAGCTGTTTTTT

clone_size: -
d_call: TRBD2
v_call: TRBV19
j_call: TRBJ2-1
cdr3_length: 15
cdr3_aa: CASSPGTSGSGEQFF
cdr3_nt: TGTGCCAGTAGTCCGGGGACTAGCGGGAGTGGTGAGCAGTTCTTC

clone_size: -
d_call: -
v_call: TRBV11-2
j_call: TRBJ2-7
cdr3_length: 15
cdr3_aa: CASSLGQLDSYEQYF
cdr3_nt: TGTGCCAGCAGCCTCGGACAGCTCGATTCCTACGAGCAGTACTTC

clone_size: -
d_call: TRBD1
v_call: TRBV28
j_call: TRBJ2-1
cdr3_length: 17
cdr3_aa: CASSCQRDRDSYNEQFF
cdr3_nt: TGTGCCAGCAGTTGCCAACGGGACAGGGACTCCTACAATGAGCAGTTCTTC

clone_size: -
d_call: -
v_call: TRBV27
j_call: TRBJ1-6
cdr3_length: 16
cdr3_aa: CASSPSPRDINSPLHF
cdr3_nt: TGTGCCAGCAGTCCGTCCCCGAGGGACATTAATTCACCCCTCCACTTT

clone_size: -
d_call: -
v_call: TRBV5-1
j_call: TRBJ1-4
cdr3_length: 16
cdr3_aa: CASSLEPQGRGEKLFF
cdr3_nt: TGCGCCAGCAGCTTGGAGCCCCAGGGGCGCGGGGAAAAACTGTTTTTT

clone_size: -
d_call: TRBD1
v_call: TRBV2
j_call: TRBJ2-7
cdr3_length: 14
cdr3_aa: CASSGDRAHYEQYF
cdr3_nt: TGTGCCAGCAGTGGGGACAGGGCGCACTACGAGCAGTACTTC

clone_size: few
d_call: TRBD1
v_call: TRBV7-2
j_call: TRBJ1-5
cdr3_length: 16
cdr3_aa: CASSRDRGLSNQPQHF
cdr3_nt: TGTGCCAGCAGCAGAGACAGGGGCTTGAGCAATCAGCCCCAGCATTTT

clone_size: -
d_call: -
v_call: TRBV27
j_call: TRBJ2-7
cdr3_length: 15
cdr3_aa: CASSLRGGSPYEQYF
cdr3_nt: TGTGCCAGCAGTTTAAGGGGCGGCAGCCCCTACGAGCAGTACTTC